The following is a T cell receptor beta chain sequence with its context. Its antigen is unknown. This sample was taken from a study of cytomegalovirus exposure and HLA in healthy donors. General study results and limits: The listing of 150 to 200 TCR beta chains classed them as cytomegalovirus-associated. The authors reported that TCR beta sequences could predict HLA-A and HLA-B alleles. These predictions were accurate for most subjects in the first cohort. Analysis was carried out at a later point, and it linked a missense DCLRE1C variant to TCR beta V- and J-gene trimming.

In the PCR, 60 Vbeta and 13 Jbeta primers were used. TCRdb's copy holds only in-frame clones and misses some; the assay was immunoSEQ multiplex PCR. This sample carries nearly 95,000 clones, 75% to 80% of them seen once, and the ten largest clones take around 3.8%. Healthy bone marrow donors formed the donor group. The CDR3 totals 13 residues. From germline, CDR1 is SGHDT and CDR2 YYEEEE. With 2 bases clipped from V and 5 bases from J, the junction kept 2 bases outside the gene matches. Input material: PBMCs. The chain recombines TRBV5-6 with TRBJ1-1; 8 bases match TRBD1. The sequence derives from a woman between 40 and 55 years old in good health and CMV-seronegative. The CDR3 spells CASSFNRGTEAFF. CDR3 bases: TGTGCCAGCAGCTTTAACAGGGGGACTGAAGCTTTCTTT.